These 25 T cell receptor beta chains were all obtained from the same sample, sequenced in a study of cytomegalovirus exposure and HLA in healthy donors. This PCR relied on a set of 60 Vbeta primers and 13 Jbeta primers. Some clones are missing from TCRdb's copy, which holds only in-frame ones; the method was immunoSEQ multiplex PCR. This sample has roughly 55,000 clones, with more than 65% found just once. The sequencing sample was made of PBMCs. All receptors come from a middle-aged man in good health and CMV-seropositive.

The chain is built from TRBV5-1 and TRBJ1-1; 7 nucleotides agree with TRBD1. CDR3 length: 14 amino acids. V lost 3 bases and J lost 3; bases outside the gene matches: 5. CDR1 SGHRS and CDR2 YFSETQ come from the germline V gene. The CDR3 region is CASSSGQVDTEAFF. The CDR3 DNA follows: TGCGCCAGCAGCTCAGGACAGGTGGACACTGAAGCTTTCTTT.

The table lists this clone with a count of one. The chain combines TRBV5-4 with TRBJ2-2, with 7 bases fitting TRBD2. Unmatched junction bases numbered 7, after V lost 2 bases and J lost 3 bases. Germline V CDR1 and CDR2: SGHNT, YYREEE (reference sequence). There are 16 residues in the CDR3. The CDR3 coding sequence is TGTGCCAGCAGCTTCGGGGCGGGGGATGACACCGGGGAGCTGTTTTTT. This codes for CASSFGAGDDTGELFF.

The chain combines TRBV9 with TRBJ1-2; a weak D match, TRBD1 (6 bases). V shed 3 bases and J shed 3 bases, with 12 bases lying between them. Germline CDR1 reads SGDLS; CDR2 reads YYNGEE. The CDR3 contains 14 residues. CDR3 protein: CASSADSPDYGYTF. In nucleotides, the CDR3 is TGTGCCAGCAGCGCGGACAGCCCAGACTATGGCTACACCTTC.

This sequence joins TRBV15 and TRBJ2-5; D perhaps matches TRBD2 (5 bases). This CDR3 comprises 15 residues. Trimming left V 4 bases short and J 7 bases short, with 19 bases between. Germline values: CDR1 LNHNV, CDR2 YYDKDF (reference sequence). CDR3 sequence (DNA): TGTGCCACCAGCAATTCCGCGACTCCCGGAGGGACCCAGTACTTC. Residues: CATSNSATPGGTQYF. Full variable domain (missing parts from reference TRBV15 and TRBJ2-5): DAMVIQNPRYQVTQFGKPVTLSCSQTLNHNVMYWYQQKSSQAPKLLFHYYDKDFNNEADTPDNFQSRRPNTSFCFLDIRSPGLGDTAMYLCATSNSATPGGTQYFGPGTRLLVL.

CDR3 amino acids: CASSRGGAAYEQYF. DNA of the CDR3: TGTGCCAGCAGCCGGGGAGGTGCGGCCTACGAGCAGTACTTC. The rearrangement joins TRBV13 to TRBJ2-7; a possible D gene is TRBD2 (6 bases). The CDR3 is 14 amino acids. CDR1 PRHDT and CDR2 FYEKMQ come from the germline V gene (reference sequence). The ends were cut back, 5 bases at V and 2 bases at J, with 13 bases in the middle. Drawing the rest from reference TRBV13 and TRBJ2-7, the complete variable domain is AAGVIQSPRHLIKEKRETATLKCYPIPRHDTVYWYQQGPGQDPQFLISFYEKMQSDKGSIPDRFSAQQFSDYHSELNMSSLELGDSALYFCASSRGGAAYEQYFGPGTRLTVT.

This rearrangement joins TRBV4-1 to TRBJ1-4; TRBD1 aligns across 8 bases. This CDR3 has 16 residues. CDR1 is MGHRA, CDR2 YSYEKL, per germline. The ends lost 3 bases at V and 8 bases at J; junction bases unmatched: 11. CDR3 region: CASSHPGDRIREKLFF. CDR3 bases: TGCGCCAGCAGCCACCCCGGGGACAGGATAAGGGAAAAACTGTTTTTT.

V and J are TRBV5-1 and TRBJ2-7; a possible D gene is TRBD2 (6 bases). Deletions cut 4 bases from V and 0 bases from J, with 11 bases between. The CDR3 totals 14 residues. CDR1 is SGHRS, CDR2 YFSETQ, per germline. CDR3 nucleotides: TGCGCCAGCAGCCCAAGGACTACCTCCTACGAGCAGTACTTC. Its protein is CASSPRTTSYEQYF. The full variable domain, rest sourced from reference TRBV5-1 and TRBJ2-7, is KAGVTQTPRYLIKTRGQQVTLSCSPISGHRSVSWYQQTPGQGLQFLFEYFSETQRNKGNFPGRFSGRQFSNSRSEMNVSTLELGDSALYLCASSPRTTSYEQYFGPGTRLTVT.

This chain joins TRBV6-1 and TRBJ1-5, with TRBD1 matching 7 bases. Per germline, CDR1 MNHNS and CDR2 SASEGT. The V and J ends lost 5 bases and 5 bases, in that order; junction bases with no gene match: 6. The CDR3 has 14 residues. The CDR3 DNA reads as TGTGCCAGCAGTCTCGACAGGGCCCATCAGCCCCAGCATTTT. Translating gives CASSLDRAHQPQHF.

CDR3 nucleotide sequence: TGTGCCAGCAGCCTTGCGGAGGGAGTAGGCGAGCAGTACTTC. It is translated as CASSLAEGVGEQYF. This sequence joins TRBV27 and TRBJ2-7; a possible D gene is TRBD2 (6 bases). From germline, CDR1 is MNHEY and CDR2 SMNVEV (reference sequence). The CDR3 contains 14 residues. Trimming cost V 6 bases and J 6 bases, with 18 bases left between them.

This chain connects TRBV6-5 to TRBJ2-7; D possibly corresponds to TRBD1 (6 bases). V shed 5 bases and J shed 7 bases, with 21 bases lying between them. Germline V CDR1 and CDR2: MNHEY, SVGAGI. The CDR3 consists of 15 residues. DNA for the CDR3: TGTGCCAGCAGTCCCCGGGGCAGGGGTTATAGTGAGCAGTACTTC. This encodes CASSPRGRGYSEQYF.

The rearrangement joins TRBV5-4 to TRBJ2-3; 9 bases agree with TRBD2. The germline gives CDR1 SGHNT, CDR2 YYREEE (reference sequence). J lost 6 bases, V lost 3 bases, and 14 bases had no gene match. CDR3 length: 17 residues. CDR3 region: CASSSGGLRGGADTQYF. In DNA form, the CDR3 reads TGTGCCAGCAGCTCGGGGGGATTGCGGGGGGGCGCCGATACGCAGTATTTT.

This chain joins TRBV2 and TRBJ1-2; D is ambiguous. Trimming left V 3 bases short and J 2 bases short, with 10 bases between. Germline CDR1 reads SNHLY; CDR2 reads FYNNEI. This CDR3 is built from 14 residues. This chain's CDR3 is CASSDQRINYGYTF. The CDR3 bases are TGTGCCAGCAGTGATCAGCGAATAAACTATGGCTACACCTTC.

A single count supports this clone. The gene calls are TRBV5-1 and TRBJ1-2; 9 bases match TRBD1. The V gene end was trimmed by 0 bases and the J gene end by 5 bases; junction bases not matched to a gene: 2. The germline CDR1 and CDR2 sequences are SGHRS and YFSETQ. This CDR3 spans 14 amino acids. The CDR3 nucleotides read TGCGCCAGCAGCTTGGGGGACAGGGCTTATGGCTACACCTTC. Residues: CASSLGDRAYGYTF. Full variable domain (remainder filled in from reference TRBV5-1 and TRBJ1-2): KAGVTQTPRYLIKTRGQQVTLSCSPISGHRSVSWYQQTPGQGLQFLFEYFSETQRNKGNFPGRFSGRQFSNSRSEMNVSTLELGDSALYLCASSLGDRAYGYTFGSGTRLTVV.

J is TRBJ2-3 and V is TRBV6-5, with TRBD2 matching 11 bases. The trim removed 7 bases at V and 3 bases at J, leaving 6 bases unmatched. CDR3 size: 15 residues. The germline V gene has CDR1 MNHEY and CDR2 SVGAGI. CDR3 amino acids: CASNLAGGATDTQYF. Written as DNA, the CDR3 is TGTGCCAGCAATCTAGCGGGGGGCGCGACAGATACGCAGTATTTT.

This chain links TRBV5-4 with TRBJ2-5; 7 bases agree with TRBD2. Looked up from germline, CDR1 is SGHNT and CDR2 is YYREEE (reference sequence). The CDR3 loop spans 15 amino acids. V was pared by 2 bases and J by 4 bases, with 8 bases of the junction left unmatched. CDR3 amino acids: CASSFGLGLRETQYF. CDR3 bases: TGTGCCAGCAGCTTCGGACTAGGGCTAAGAGAGACCCAGTACTTC.

V is TRBV11-3 and J is TRBJ1-2; the D gene is possibly TRBD1 (6 bases). In germline, CDR1 is SGHNT, CDR2 YENEEA. CDR3 length: 14 amino acids. Trimming cost V 7 bases and J 1 base, with 13 bases left between them. The CDR3, as DNA: TGTGCCAGCACCTACCGACAGGTTAACTATGGCTACACCTTC. It encodes CASTYRQVNYGYTF.

This chain links TRBV11-2 with TRBJ2-5, with TRBD2 matching 8 bases. Looked up from germline, CDR1 is SGHAT and CDR2 is FQNNGV. V shed 5 bases, J shed 7 bases, and the junction held 6 bases outside the gene matches. The CDR3 has 13 residues. The CDR3 loop reads CASSPSGPGTQYF. DNA of the CDR3: TGTGCCAGCAGCCCTAGCGGGCCGGGGACCCAGTACTTC.

The chain carries TRBV4-3 and TRBJ1-6, with D uncertain. Germline CDR1 and CDR2: LGHNA and YSLEER. The CDR3 covers 15 residues. Trimming left V 0 bases short and J 7 bases short, with 10 bases between. This chain's CDR3 is CASSQDSLENSPLHF. CDR3 DNA: TGCGCCAGCAGCCAAGATTCCCTTGAGAATTCACCCCTCCACTTT.

The J gene is TRBJ2-5, the V gene TRBV5-8; TRBD1 matches 10 bases. V lost 0 bases to trimming and J lost 5 bases; unmatched junction nucleotides: 4. Germline CDR1 and CDR2: SGHTS and YDEGEE. The CDR3 runs 15 residues. CDR3 loop: CASSLAGGQGETQYF. CDR3 coding DNA: TGTGCCAGCAGCTTGGCCGGGGGACAGGGGGAGACCCAGTACTTC.

This chain joins TRBV2 and TRBJ2-2; D is perhaps TRBD2 (6 bases). This CDR3 has 13 residues. V lost 8 bases and J lost 4, with 11 bases in between. The germline V gene encodes CDR1 SNHLY and CDR2 FYNNEI. DNA of the CDR3: TGTGCCAGCTTGGGAGGACGCACCGGGGAGCTGTTTTTT. It encodes CASLGGRTGELFF.

This clone came up once. The V and J genes are TRBV5-6 and TRBJ1-3; 7 positions agree with TRBD1. The V and J ends lost 2 bases and 5 bases, in that order; junction bases with no gene match: 10. Per the germline V gene, CDR1 is SGHDT and CDR2 is YYEEEE. The length of the CDR3 is 16 residues. The CDR3 region is CASSFGLTGWRNTIYF. The CDR3 coding sequence is TGTGCCAGCAGCTTTGGGCTGACAGGGTGGAGAAACACCATATATTTT.

The rearrangement joins TRBV4-2 to TRBJ1-1; D call uncertain. Germline V lookup: CDR1 LGHNA, CDR2 YNFKEQ. The CDR3 length is 13 residues. The V and J ends lost 6 bases and 1 base respectively, with 9 bases between them. CDR3 sequence (DNA): TGTGCCAGCAGGGAGCAAGCGAACACTGAAGCTTTCTTT. Protein product: CASREQANTEAFF.

The chain joins TRBV7-2 to TRBJ2-3; D is perhaps TRBD1 (6 bases). CDR3 length: 15 residues. V was shortened by 5 bases and J by 2 bases, with 14 bases between the two germline ends. CDR1 is SGHTA and CDR2 is FQGNSA in the germline V gene. CDR3 amino acids: CASSVRQVYTDTQYF. The CDR3 DNA follows: TGTGCCAGCAGCGTTAGACAGGTTTACACAGATACGCAGTATTTT.

The chain is built from TRBV30 and TRBJ2-7; 9 bases agree with TRBD1. The CDR3 loop spans 15 amino acids. CDR1 is GTSNPN, CDR2 SVGIG, per germline (reference sequence). V dropped 3 bases and J dropped 4; count of bases not matched to a gene: 10. The CDR3 DNA follows: TGTGCCTGGAGAGGGACAGGGAGGTCCCTGTACGAGCAGTACTTC. Amino acid sequence: CAWRGTGRSLYEQYF.

The V call is TRBV5-1, the J call TRBJ1-1, with a weak D call TRBD1 (6 bases). Between the trimmed V and J ends, which lost 4 bases and 10 bases, there was a span of 11 bases. CDR3 length: 11 amino acids. From germline, CDR1 is SGHRS and CDR2 YFSETQ. The CDR3 reads CASSDTGRAFF. CDR3 bases: TGCGCCAGCAGCGATACAGGGAGAGCTTTCTTT.